This T cell receptor beta chain came from a study of coeliac disease. Study observations and caveats: Published gliadin-specific TRB sequences appeared in 9 of 18 coeliac samples, 1 of 6 controls. Active celiac intraepithelial and lamina propria samples had lower TRB and TRG clonality than control samples. TRB repertoires were largely private, with most amino acid sequences found in only one sample. Intraepithelial and lamina propria fractions were not highly pure, so cross-contamination was possible.

The length of the CDR3 is 15 residues. Trimming at V came to 5 bases and at J to 7 bases, leaving 8 bases not matched to a gene. Germline values: CDR1 SGHAT, CDR2 FQNNGV. The assay was immunoSEQ multiplex PCR, and TCRdb's table has in-frame clones only and misses some. The profile shows more than 6,500 clones, around 62% of them singletons. To note about this clone: Its antigen is unidentified.

Sequencing used one aliquot of over 400,000 cells per fraction. J is TRBJ1-4 and V is TRBV11-2; TRBD1 matches at 9 bases. The material sequenced was lamina propria lymphocytes from the gut. This receptor was identified in a young woman with active celiac disease. Written as DNA, the CDR3 is TGTGCCAGCAGCCTAGCCGGGACAGGGACTGAAAAACTGTTTTTT. It codes for CASSLAGTGTEKLFF.